This is a list of T cell receptor beta chains from one sample in a study of blood T cell repertoires in COVID-19. Only in-frame clones appear in the TCRdb table, and some are missing; sequencing was by immunoSEQ multiplex PCR. Among approximately 75,000 clones listed, roughly 70% were seen once. Sequences were obtained from peripheral blood. The receptors derive from a human donor with acute or convalescent COVID-19. The donor label of this sample is uncertain. CDR3s include the opening cysteine and the closing phenylalanine or tryptophan. The order of the fields is D gene, J gene, clone size, V gene, CDR3 DNA, CDR3 protein. The D gene is left open where the match is weak. Size values are once, few and many counts, or a class for expanded clones, and some rows have none.

>.|TRBJ2-3|.|TRBV12-3/TRBV12-4
TGTGCCAGCAGTTCGGTGCGGGGTACGCAGTATTTT
CASSSVRGTQYF
>.|TRBJ2-3|.|TRBV24-1
TGTGCCACCAGTGATTCGACAGCTTCTAGCACAGATACGCAGTATTTT
CATSDSTASSTDTQYF
>TRBD1|TRBJ2-5|.|TRBV6-5
TGTGCCAGCAAACCGGGGACAGCCCAAGAGACCCAGTACTTC
CASKPGTAQETQYF
>.|TRBJ2-7|.|TRBV6-2/TRBV6-3
TGTGCCAGCAGTGGTTCGGGCTACGAGCAGTACTTC
CASSGSGYEQYF
>.|TRBJ2-3|.|TRBV6-5
TGTGCCAGCACCCCCCGGGACTGGGCCACAGATACGCAGTATTTT
CASTPRDWATDTQYF
>.|TRBJ2-7|.|TRBV10-3
TGTGCCATCAGTGAGCAGGTCGAGTACGAGCAGTACTTC
CAISEQVEYEQYF
>TRBD1|TRBJ2-1|.|TRBV5-1
TGCGCCAGCACCCAGGGGGCCGGAGGTTACAATGAGCAGTTCTTC
CASTQGAGGYNEQFF
>.|TRBJ1-1|.|TRBV7-9
TGTGCCAGCAGTCGGATGGCGGGGGGGTCCATGAACACTGAAGCTTTCTTT
CASSRMAGGSMNTEAFF
>.|TRBJ2-5|.|TRBV7-9
TGTGCCAGCAGCTTAGGCTCACAAGAAAAAGAGACCCAGTACTTC
CASSLGSQEKETQYF
>TRBD2|TRBJ2-1|.|TRBV15
TGTGCCACCAGCACCCCGAGACTAGCGGGGAGCTACAATGAGCAGTTCTTC
CATSTPRLAGSYNEQFF
>.|TRBJ2-2|.|TRBV30
TGTGCCTGGCAGGGCCTATCGAACACCGGGGAGCTGTTTTTT
CAWQGLSNTGELFF
>.|TRBJ2-6|.|TRBV2
TGTGCCAGCAGGCGGACAGCCATCCTCCCGGGAAGGGCCAACGTCCTGACTTTC
CASRRTAILPGRANVLTF
>TRBD1|TRBJ1-4|.|TRBV5-1
TGCGCCAGCAGCCCACAGGGGGCGGATTATGAAAAACTGTTTTTT
CASSPQGADYEKLFF
>TRBD1|TRBJ1-5|.|TRBV19
TGTGCCAGTAGTGATCAGGGGGCTCGCAATCAGCCCCAGCATTTT
CASSDQGARNQPQHF
>.|TRBJ2-1|.|TRBV7-2
TGTGCCAGCAGCATTAGCAGGGGTTACAATGAGCAGTTCTTC
CASSISRGYNEQFF
>TRBD1|TRBJ1-1|.|TRBV6-5
TGTGCCAGCAGTCCCGACAGGGGATCGACTGAAGCTTTCTTT
CASSPDRGSTEAFF
>.|TRBJ2-5|once|TRBV10-3
TGTGCCATCAGTGAGTCGGTCAACCCCGGGGAGACCCAGTACTTC
CAISESVNPGETQYF
>TRBD2|TRBJ2-7|.|TRBV4-3
TGCGCCAGCAGCCAATTAACGGGGAGGGATTACGAGCAGTACTTC
CASSQLTGRDYEQYF
>.|TRBJ1-5|few|TRBV19
TGTGCCAGTAGTAGGACTCTTAGCAATCAGCCCCAGCATTTT
CASSRTLSNQPQHF
>.|TRBJ2-5|.|TRBV5-5
TGTGCCAGCAGCTTGAAACGGGGAGGACAAGAGACCCAGTACTTC
CASSLKRGGQETQYF
>.|TRBJ2-3|once|TRBV5-1
TGCGCCAGCGGCCTTGTCGGGGTGACACCCCCAGATACGCAGTATTTT
CASGLVGVTPPDTQYF
>.|TRBJ2-7|.|TRBV19
TGTGCCAGTAGTAAAGGCTTTGGCGGGAAAACCTACGAGCAGTACTTC
CASSKGFGGKTYEQYF
>TRBD1|TRBJ2-5|.|TRBV4-3
TGCGCCAGCAGCCAGGGACAGGACCAAGAGACCCAGTACTTC
CASSQGQDQETQYF
>.|TRBJ2-5|.|TRBV5-1
TGCGCCAGCAGCCTGGAAGGTGTCCGAGGGGAGACCCAGTACTTC
CASSLEGVRGETQYF
>TRBD2|TRBJ2-5|.|TRBV28
TGTGCCAGCAGCAAGGGAGGGTTGAGGGAGACCCAGTACTTC
CASSKGGLRETQYF
>TRBD2|TRBJ2-1|.|TRBV7-2
TGTGCCAGCAGCCCCGGGACTAGCGGGGGCAATGAGCAGTTCTTC
CASSPGTSGGNEQFF
>TRBD2|TRBJ2-7|.|TRBV7-2
TGTGCCAGCAGCTTAGATCCTAGCGGGAGTTACGAGCAGTACTTC
CASSLDPSGSYEQYF
>.|TRBJ2-3|.|TRBV18
TGTGCCAGCTCACCCCTCGGAGATACGCAGTATTTT
CASSPLGDTQYF
>.|TRBJ2-7|.|TRBV19
TGTGCCAGTAGTATTAACAGGGTGGACGAGCAGTACTTC
CASSINRVDEQYF